The 17 T cell receptor beta chains presented below share a single source sample, sequenced in a study of T cell repertoires in ileal Crohn's disease. Time point reported: inflamed ileum from the surgical specimen. Measured with immunoSEQ multiplex PCR; TCRdb has only the in-frame clones, and not every one. The sample carries around 15,000 clones, 75% to 80% recorded once. Sequencing input: ileal tissue. The source of these receptors is an adult with Crohn's disease.

The CDR3 DNA reads as TGTGCCAGCGGTGGGACAGTCTATAGCAATCAGCCCCAGCATTTT. Translated: CASGGTVYSNQPQHF. The chain carries TRBV28 and TRBJ1-5; the match to TRBD1 covers 7 bases. Germline V gene sequence: CDR1 MDHEN, CDR2 SYDVKM. This CDR3 is 15 amino acids long. With 8 bases clipped from V and 0 bases from J, the junction kept 7 bases outside the gene matches.

This clone was observed a single time. The chain recombines TRBV14 with TRBJ2-7, with 8 nucleotides matching TRBD1. Germline V gene lookup returns CDR1 SGHDN and CDR2 FVKESK. The CDR3 extends over 17 amino acids. V lost 1 base to trimming and J lost 3 bases; unmatched junction nucleotides: 11. CDR3 region: CASSQGTGKVGLYEQYF. In nucleotides, the CDR3 is TGTGCCAGCAGCCAAGGGACAGGGAAAGTCGGCCTCTACGAGCAGTACTTC. Full variable domain (rest looked up from reference TRBV14 and TRBJ2-7): EAGVTQFPSHSVIEKGQTVTLRCDPISGHDNLYWYRRVMGKEIKFLLHFVKESKQDESGMPNNRFLAERTGGTYSTLKVQPAELEDSGVYFCASSQGTGKVGLYEQYFGPGTRLTVT.

This sequence joins TRBV6-1 and TRBJ2-3; TRBD1 might be the D (6 bases). V was cut by 7 bases and J by 6 bases, with 20 bases left in between. Looked up from germline, CDR1 is MNHNS and CDR2 is SASEGT. The CDR3 sequence is 15 residues long. CDR3 bases: TGTGCCAGCACGGGTGTGGGGGCTCCGCGCGATACGCAGTATTTT. It encodes CASTGVGAPRDTQYF.

The J gene is TRBJ2-7, the V gene TRBV9; 15 positions match TRBD2. Germline V gene sequence: CDR1 SGDLS, CDR2 YYNGEE. The CDR3 is 14 amino acids. The trim removed 4 bases at V and 9 bases at J, leaving 5 bases unmatched. DNA of the CDR3: TGTGCCAGCAGCACGGGACTAGCGGGAGGCGGGCAGTACTTC. Residues: CASSTGLAGGGQYF.

This chain connects TRBV7-8 to TRBJ2-3, with no clear D. The CDR3 contains 13 residues. Germline CDR1 and CDR2: SGHVS and FQNEAQ. Between the trimmed V and J ends, which lost 2 bases and 1 base, there was a span of 4 bases. The CDR3 DNA sequence: TGTGCCAGCAGCTTAATTGGCACAGATACGCAGTATTTT. Translating gives CASSLIGTDTQYF.

The chain links TRBV7-9 to TRBJ2-2; D perhaps matches TRBD2 (6 bases). Trimming stripped 6 bases from V and 0 bases from J, with 17 bases between. Germline-derived CDR1 and CDR2 are SEHNR and FQNEAQ (reference sequence). This CDR3 has 17 amino acids. As DNA, the CDR3 is TGTGCCAGCAGTCCTACTTCGGGGGACCCGAACACCGGGGAGCTGTTTTTT. It specifies CASSPTSGDPNTGELFF.

The CDR3 is CASSQIVGYGYTF. The DNA for the CDR3 is TGTGCCAGCAGCCAGATAGTTGGCTATGGCTACACCTTC. This chain uses TRBV6-5 with TRBJ1-2; no reliable D call. The germline CDR1 and CDR2 sequences are MNHEY and SVGAGI. V shed 6 bases and J shed 4 bases, with 12 bases lying between them. CDR3 size: 13 residues.

The chain employs TRBV6-4 and TRBJ2-1; TRBD2 aligns across 9 bases. V lost 3 bases and J lost 3; bases outside the gene matches: 6. CDR3 length: 16 amino acids. CDR1 and CDR2 from the germline V gene are MRHNA and SNTAGT. The CDR3 sequence is CASSEGTSLVYNEQFF. CDR3 nucleotide sequence: TGTGCCAGCAGTGAAGGGACTAGCTTAGTCTACAATGAGCAGTTCTTC.

V and J are TRBV5-1 and TRBJ2-2; 8 nucleotides match TRBD1. Trimming removed 2 bases from V and 1 base from J; junction bases left unmatched: 4. From germline, CDR1 is SGHRS and CDR2 YFSETQ. This CDR3 contains 16 residues. For the CDR3, the DNA is TGCGCCAGCAGCTTAGAACAGGGGGTGAACACCGGGGAGCTGTTTTTT. Protein sequence: CASSLEQGVNTGELFF.

The genes are TRBV6-6 and TRBJ2-2; 9 nucleotides align to TRBD1. This CDR3 contains 15 residues. V dropped 6 bases and J dropped 2; count of bases not matched to a gene: 4. Germline V gives CDR1 MNHNY, CDR2 SVGAGI (reference sequence). In DNA form, the CDR3 reads TGTGCCAGCAGGCCGGGACAGGGAAACACCGGGGAGCTGTTTTTT. This sequence encodes CASRPGQGNTGELFF.

V is TRBV7-9 and J is TRBJ1-1; D perhaps matches TRBD1 (6 bases). This CDR3 comprises 13 residues. Germline V gives CDR1 SEHNR, CDR2 FQNEAQ (reference sequence). V was pared by 5 bases and J by 4 bases, with 11 bases between. The CDR3, as DNA: TGTGCCAGCAGCCTAGGGGGTCGCACTGAAGCTTTCTTT. This gives the protein CASSLGGRTEAFF.

V gene TRBV5-5 combines with J gene TRBJ2-2; TRBD2 agrees at 8 bases. The CDR3 consists of 16 residues. Germline loops: CDR1 SGHKS, CDR2 YYEKEE (reference sequence). V lost 4 bases, J lost 6 bases, and 11 bases stayed unmatched. CDR3 DNA sequence: TGTGCCAGCAGCCCAGCTCCGGGGGGGCCATCCGGGGAGCTGTTTTTT. As protein: CASSPAPGGPSGELFF.

The chain employs TRBV6-6 and TRBJ1-1; D unresolved. This CDR3 spans 11 amino acids. Germline lookup yields CDR1 MNHNY and CDR2 SVGAGI (reference sequence). V lost 6 bases, J lost 6 bases, and 8 bases lay in between. This CDR3 reads CASRSTAEAFF. CDR3 nucleotide sequence: TGTGCCAGCAGATCTACCGCTGAAGCTTTCTTT.

The gene calls are TRBV19 and TRBJ2-3, with 11 bases identical to TRBD2. CDR3 length: 15 residues. Trimming removed 8 bases from V and 5 bases from J; junction bases left unmatched: 9. The germline CDR1 and CDR2 sequences are LNHDA and SQIVND (reference sequence). The CDR3 nucleotides are TGTGCCAGTGCATCGACTAGCGGGGCCCGAGATACGCAGTATTTT. Its translation: CASASTSGARDTQYF. Full variable domain (remainder filled in from reference TRBV19 and TRBJ2-3): DGGITQSPKYLFRKEGQNVTLSCEQNLNHDAMYWYRQDPGQGLRLIYYSQIVNDFQKGDIAEGYSVSREKKESFPLTVTSAQKNPTAFYLCASASTSGARDTQYFGPGTRLTVL.

The chain is built from TRBV7-6 and TRBJ2-6; no clear D. Trimming removed 5 bases from V and 0 bases from J, with 5 bases in between. This CDR3 has 14 residues. CDR1 is SGHVS, CDR2 FNYEAQ, per germline. The CDR3 loop reads CASSPSSGANVLTF. CDR3 nucleotide sequence: TGTGCCAGCAGCCCGAGCTCTGGGGCCAACGTCCTGACTTTC. Drawing the rest from reference TRBV7-6 and TRBJ2-6, the complete variable domain is GAGVSQSPRYKVTKRGQDVALRCDPISGHVSLYWYRQALGQGPEFLTYFNYEAQQDKSGLPNDRFSAERPEGSISTLTIQRTEQRDSAMYRCASSPSSGANVLTFGAGSRLTVL.

The chain employs TRBV19 and TRBJ1-5; D gene unclear. With 4 bases removed from V and 5 bases from J, the gap between germline ends came to 21 bases. The CDR3 totals 17 residues. Germline-derived CDR1 and CDR2 are LNHDA and SQIVND (reference sequence). The CDR3 nucleotides are TGTGCCAGTAGTACTGCGGCAGGAATGGGATTGGATCAGCCCCAGCATTTT. Encoded protein: CASSTAAGMGLDQPQHF.

This clone was observed a single time. V is TRBV10-2 and J is TRBJ2-1; 7 nucleotides line up with TRBD1. The CDR3 sequence is 15 residues long. CDR1 and CDR2 from the germline V gene are WSHSY and SAAADI. V lost 8 bases and J lost 0; bases outside the gene matches: 7. CDR3 in amino acids: CASRDRPSSYNEQFF. The CDR3 coding sequence is TGCGCCAGCCGGGACAGACCCTCCTCCTACAATGAGCAGTTCTTC.